These 15 T cell receptor beta chains originate from one sample sequenced in a study of CXCR3-negative and CXCR3-positive naive CD8 T cells. 5' RACE that incorporated UMI labels was used to prepare the TRB cDNA libraries. For each CDR3 protein, TCRdb gives one entry from its re-call of the 5' RACE reads, without DNA. The sample's table shows some 130,000 distinct CDR3 sequences. Sequencing was done on a sample of naive CXCR3- CD8+ T cells from blood. Subset of the sample: CD45RO-CCR7+CD27+CD95- naive CD8+ T cells lacking CXCR3 (TNR3-). The source of these receptors is a human donor in good health. Some clones in this sample may be carry-over from other donors' samples.

The gene calls are TRBV20-1 and TRBJ1-1; without DNA, the TCRdb call of TRBD1 cannot be checked. CDR3 size: 15 residues. Germline values: CDR1 DFQATT, CDR2 SNEGSKA (reference sequence). CDR3: CSASSTGGGNTEAFF.

The chain is built from TRBV27 and TRBJ1-6. CDR3 length equals 12 residues. The germline gives CDR1 MNHEY, CDR2 SMNVEV (reference sequence). The CDR3 loop is CASSFYNSPLHF.

The chain combines TRBV10-3 with TRBJ2-2; the TCRdb D gene call, TRBD1, has no DNA to confirm it. The CDR3 is 16 residues long. Germline CDR1 is ENHRY and CDR2 is SYGVKD. CDR3 protein: CAIRSTGGPNTGELFF.

V and J are TRBV6-5 and TRBJ2-7; TCRdb picks TRBD1, but there is no DNA to check that call. The V gene's germline CDR1 is MNHEY and CDR2 SVGAGI. There are 14 residues in the CDR3. The CDR3 sequence is CASNPLGDPYEQYF.

The CDR3 loop reads CASSYTGELFF. The chain couples TRBV12-3 or TRBV12-4 to TRBJ2-2. This CDR3 region has 11 residues.

The chain has TRBV4-1 and TRBJ2-7; TCRdb proposes TRBD2, but this gene call is untestable without DNA. Germline V lookup: CDR1 MGHRA, CDR2 YSYEKL. The CDR3 totals 15 residues. This CDR3 is CASSQEEREVYEQYF.

V and J are TRBV27 and TRBJ2-5; TCRdb's assignment of TRBD2 cannot be checked, as there is no DNA. Looked up from germline, CDR1 is MNHEY and CDR2 is SMNVEV (reference sequence). The CDR3 loop spans 14 amino acids. The CDR3 region is CASTSLARKETQYF.

The chain joins TRBV7-9 to TRBJ2-1; TCRdb picks TRBD1, but there is no DNA to check that call. CDR3 length: 15 amino acids. Germline V lookup: CDR1 SEHNR, CDR2 FQNEAQ (reference sequence). The CDR3 here is CASSVLGQGYNEQFF.

The CDR3 region is CATGAVFSYNEQFF. The chain combines TRBV5-5 with TRBJ2-1. Germline-derived CDR1 and CDR2 are SGHKS and YYEKEE (reference sequence). This CDR3 spans 14 amino acids.

The rearrangement links TRBV21-1 to TRBJ2-1; TCRdb calls TRBD1, which cannot be checked without DNA. TRBV21-1 constitutes a pseudogene. The CDR3 is made up of 14 amino acids. This CDR3 reads CASIPGTKKNEQFF.

This chain connects TRBV4-1 to TRBJ1-1; TCRdb lists TRBD1, though no DNA is available to test this call. Looked up from germline, CDR1 is MGHRA and CDR2 is YSYEKL. The CDR3 has 15 amino acids. CDR3 region: CASSLGTSKVTEAFF.

The V call is TRBV5-1, the J call TRBJ1-1; without DNA, the TCRdb call of TRBD1 cannot be checked. Germline CDR1 and CDR2: SGHRS and YFSETQ. This CDR3 is built from 14 residues. The CDR3 is CASSPTGGSTEAFF.

This chain uses TRBV7-9 with TRBJ2-7; checking the TCRdb D call of TRBD2 is not possible without DNA. Germline values: CDR1 SEHNR, CDR2 FQNEAQ (reference sequence). The CDR3 contains 15 residues. This CDR3 is CASSPLTGPSNQQYF. Based on the CDR3 plus reference TRBV7-9 and TRBJ2-7, the full variable domain is DTGVSQNPRHKITKRGQNVTFRCDPISEHNRLYWYRQTLGQGPEFLTYFQNEAQLEKSRLLSDRFSAERPKGSFSTLEIQRTEQGDSAMYLCASSPLTGPSNQQYFGPGTRLTVT.

The V and J genes are TRBV29-1 and TRBJ2-6; TCRdb indicates TRBD1, and absent DNA this call remains unverified. Germline-derived CDR1 and CDR2 are SQVTM and ANQGSEA. CDR3 length: 15 residues. The CDR3: CSVEEDSVFPNVLTF.

The genes are TRBV7-9 and TRBJ1-1; TCRdb designates TRBD1, a call that cannot be tested without DNA. CDR1 is SEHNR, CDR2 FQNEAQ, per germline (reference sequence). This CDR3 is 15 amino acids long. This CDR3 reads CASSLEDQGNTEAFF.